A few counts support the clone carrying this TCR beta chain. Its matching antigen is unknown. This sample was included in a study of shared clonotypes between healthy human individuals. Study observations and caveats: Among the subsets, naive ones generally showed larger estimated richness than memory ones.

Assay used: immunoSEQ multiplex PCR; TCRdb lists only in-frame clones, some missing. The data show more than 500,000 clones, with approximately 94% seen just once and about 0.068% held by the top ten. The ends lost 4 bases at V and 5 bases at J; junction bases unmatched: 21. CDR3 length: 20 residues. Per germline, CDR1 SGHVS and CDR2 FNYEAQ. The sample was naive CD4+ T cells sorted from blood. The subset denotes: CD45RA+ positively selected. The sequence came from a woman aged 25 to 39 in good health. This sequence joins TRBV7-6 and TRBJ2-5; the match to TRBD2 covers 11 bases. CDR3 nucleotides: TGTGCCAGCAGCTCCGGGTATCCGGGACTAGCGGACGCCAAGTCGGAGACCCAGTACTTC. Translation gives CASSSGYPGLADAKSETQYF.